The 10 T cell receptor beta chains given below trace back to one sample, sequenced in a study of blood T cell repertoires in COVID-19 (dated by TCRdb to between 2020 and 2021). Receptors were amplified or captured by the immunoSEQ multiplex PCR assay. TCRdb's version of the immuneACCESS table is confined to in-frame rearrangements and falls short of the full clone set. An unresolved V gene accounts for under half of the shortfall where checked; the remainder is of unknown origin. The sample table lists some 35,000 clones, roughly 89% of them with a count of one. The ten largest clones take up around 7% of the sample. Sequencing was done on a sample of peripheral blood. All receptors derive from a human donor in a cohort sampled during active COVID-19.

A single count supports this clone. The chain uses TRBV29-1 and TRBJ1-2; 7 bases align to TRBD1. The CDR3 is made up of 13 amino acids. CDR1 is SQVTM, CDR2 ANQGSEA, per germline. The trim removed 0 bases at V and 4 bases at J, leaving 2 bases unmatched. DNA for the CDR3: TGCAGCGTTGAAGAGACAGGGAGCTATGGCTACACCTTC. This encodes CSVEETGSYGYTF.

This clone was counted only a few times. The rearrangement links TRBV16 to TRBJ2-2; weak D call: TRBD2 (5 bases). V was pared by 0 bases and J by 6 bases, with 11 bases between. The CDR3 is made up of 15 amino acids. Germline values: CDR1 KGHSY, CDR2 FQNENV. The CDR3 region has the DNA TGTGCCAGCAGCCAATCAACCGGGGTAGCCGGGGAGCTGTTTTTT. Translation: CASSQSTGVAGELFF.

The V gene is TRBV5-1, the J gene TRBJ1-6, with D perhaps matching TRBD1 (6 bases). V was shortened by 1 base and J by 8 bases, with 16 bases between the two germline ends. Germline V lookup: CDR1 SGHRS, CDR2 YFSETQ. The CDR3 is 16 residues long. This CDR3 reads CASSLNGGGVHSPLHF. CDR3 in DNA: TGCGCCAGCAGCTTGAATGGCGGGGGCGTCCATTCACCCCTCCACTTT.

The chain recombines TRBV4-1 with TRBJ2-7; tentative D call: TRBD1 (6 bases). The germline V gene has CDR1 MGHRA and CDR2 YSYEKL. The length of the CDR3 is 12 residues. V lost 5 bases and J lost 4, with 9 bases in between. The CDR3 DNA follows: TGCGCCAGCAGCAAACAGGGATACGAGCAGTACTTC. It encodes CASSKQGYEQYF.

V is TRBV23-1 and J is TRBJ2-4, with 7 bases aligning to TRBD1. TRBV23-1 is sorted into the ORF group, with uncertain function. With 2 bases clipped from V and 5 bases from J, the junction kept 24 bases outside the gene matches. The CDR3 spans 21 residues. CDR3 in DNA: TGCGCCAGCAGTCAACAAACACTGATTAAGGGACAGCAAGTACCCGAAAACATTCAGTACTTC. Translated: CASSQQTLIKGQQVPENIQYF.

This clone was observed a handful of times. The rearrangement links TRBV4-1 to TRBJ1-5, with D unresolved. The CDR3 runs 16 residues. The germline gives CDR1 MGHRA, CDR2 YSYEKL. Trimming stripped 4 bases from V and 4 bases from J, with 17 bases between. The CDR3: CASSPVDRVLNQPQHF. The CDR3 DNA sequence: TGCGCCAGCAGCCCCGTCGACCGGGTCTTAAATCAGCCCCAGCATTTT.

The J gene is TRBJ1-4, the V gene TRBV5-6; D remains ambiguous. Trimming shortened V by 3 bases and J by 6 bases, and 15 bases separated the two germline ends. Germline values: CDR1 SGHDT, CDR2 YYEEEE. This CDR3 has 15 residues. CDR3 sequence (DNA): TGTGCCAGCAGCTCCTCCCTACAGTTCGATGAAAAACTGTTTTTT. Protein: CASSSSLQFDEKLFF.

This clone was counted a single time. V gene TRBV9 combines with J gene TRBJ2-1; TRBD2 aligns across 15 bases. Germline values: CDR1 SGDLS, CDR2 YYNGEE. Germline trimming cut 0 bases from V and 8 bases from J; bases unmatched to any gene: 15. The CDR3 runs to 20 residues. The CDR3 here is CASSVEGTSGRRVTGDEQFF. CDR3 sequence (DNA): TGTGCCAGCAGCGTAGAGGGGACTAGCGGGAGGAGAGTAACAGGAGATGAGCAGTTCTTC.

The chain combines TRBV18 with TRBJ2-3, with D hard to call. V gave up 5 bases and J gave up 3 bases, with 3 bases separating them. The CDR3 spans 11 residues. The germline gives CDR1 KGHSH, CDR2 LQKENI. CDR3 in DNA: TGTGCCAGCTCAGCGACAGATACGCAGTATTTT. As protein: CASSATDTQYF.

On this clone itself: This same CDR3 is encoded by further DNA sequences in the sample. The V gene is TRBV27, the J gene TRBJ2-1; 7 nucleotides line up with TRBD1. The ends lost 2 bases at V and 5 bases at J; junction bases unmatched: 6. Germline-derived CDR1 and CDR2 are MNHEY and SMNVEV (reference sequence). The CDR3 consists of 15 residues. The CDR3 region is CASSLPGQLNNEQFF. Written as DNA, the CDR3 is TGTGCCAGCAGTTTACCGGGACAGCTAAACAATGAGCAGTTCTTC.